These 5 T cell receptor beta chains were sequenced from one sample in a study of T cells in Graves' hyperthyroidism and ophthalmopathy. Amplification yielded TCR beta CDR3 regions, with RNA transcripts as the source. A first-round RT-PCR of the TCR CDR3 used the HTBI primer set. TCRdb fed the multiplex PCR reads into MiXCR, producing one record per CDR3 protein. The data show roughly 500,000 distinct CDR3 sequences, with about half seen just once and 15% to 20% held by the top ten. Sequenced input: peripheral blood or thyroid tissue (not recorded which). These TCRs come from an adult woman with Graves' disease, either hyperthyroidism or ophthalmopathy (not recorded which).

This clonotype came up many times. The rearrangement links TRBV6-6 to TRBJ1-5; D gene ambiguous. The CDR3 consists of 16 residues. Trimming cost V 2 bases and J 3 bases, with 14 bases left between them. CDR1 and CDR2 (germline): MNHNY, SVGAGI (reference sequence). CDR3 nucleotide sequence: TGTGCCAGCAGTTACGTGGCAGGAGCCCTCAATCAGCCCCAGCATTTT. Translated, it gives CASSYVAGALNQPQHF.

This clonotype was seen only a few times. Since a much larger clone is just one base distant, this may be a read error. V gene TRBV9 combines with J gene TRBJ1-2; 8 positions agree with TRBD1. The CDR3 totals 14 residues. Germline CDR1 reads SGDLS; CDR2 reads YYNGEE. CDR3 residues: CASSFGTGLYGCTF. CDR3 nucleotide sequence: TGTGCCAGCAGCTTCGGGACAGGCTTGTATGGCTGCACCTTC. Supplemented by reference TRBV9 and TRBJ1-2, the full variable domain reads DSGVTQTPKHLITATGQRVTLRCSPRSGDLSVYWYQQSLDQGLQFLIQYYNGEERAKGNILERFSAQQFPDLHSELNLSSLELGDSALYFCASSFGTGLYGCTFGSGTRLTVV.

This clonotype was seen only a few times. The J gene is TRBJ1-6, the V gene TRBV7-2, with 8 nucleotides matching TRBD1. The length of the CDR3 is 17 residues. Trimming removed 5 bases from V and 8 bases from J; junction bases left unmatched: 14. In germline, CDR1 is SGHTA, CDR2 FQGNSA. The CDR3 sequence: CASSPWVLTGGDSPLHF. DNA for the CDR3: TGTGCCAGCAGCCCGTGGGTTCTCACAGGGGGGGATTCACCCCTCCACTTT.

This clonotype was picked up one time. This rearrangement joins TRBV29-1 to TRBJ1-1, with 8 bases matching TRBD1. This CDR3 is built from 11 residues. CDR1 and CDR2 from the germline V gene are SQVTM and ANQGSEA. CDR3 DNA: TGCAGTGTGGACAGGGACACTGAAGCTTTCTTT. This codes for CSVDRDTEAFF.

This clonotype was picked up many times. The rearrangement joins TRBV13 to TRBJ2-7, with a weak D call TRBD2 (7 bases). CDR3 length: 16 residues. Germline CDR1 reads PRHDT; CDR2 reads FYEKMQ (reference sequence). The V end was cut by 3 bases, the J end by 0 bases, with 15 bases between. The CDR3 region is CASSLGGGAFSYEQYF. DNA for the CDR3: TGTGCCAGCAGCTTGGGGGGGGGCGCGTTCTCCTACGAGCAGTACTTC.